The present entry profiles one T cell receptor beta chain with its context. Its antigen remains undetermined. No qualities accompany the bases; no much larger clone lies one base away. The junction carries 14 bases between V and J, which are trimmed by 4 bases and 1 base respectively. Based on the germline V gene, the CDR1 and CDR2 sequences are SGHRS and YFSETQ. From the cysteine through the phenylalanine, the CDR3 covers 15 amino acids. Of all the DNA, just the CDR3 is kept, 45 bases in frame from base 1. The sample comes from a study of blood T cell repertoires in COVID-19 (dated by TCRdb to 2020 to 2021). With regard to the full study: Samples from collaborators originated in the United States, Italy and Spain and spanned both the acute and convalescent phases of COVID-19. Where available, HLA class I and class II types were obtained from metadata supplied by the sample provider rather than from assay-based typing. Deeply sampled blood TCRbeta repertoires from subjects exposed to, actively infected with, or recovered from COVID-19 were included in the dataset. The repertoires were released in a freely available public database meant as a resource for research on the immune response to SARS-CoV-2. Samples came from the ongoing ImmuneRACE study (first 160 participants) plus 1,254 subjects from 6 global collaborators. The material from the prospective study consisted of cDNA or gDNA derived from T cells, B-cell-depleted T cells, or PBMCs. A de-identified subject ID, COVID-19 status, age in years and sex were almost always included in the sample metadata.

Here is what the overall study found, with its caveats: How much clinical and demographic metadata was included differed by source and by participant, and the metadata was provided uncurated.

TCRbeta CDR3 regions were amplified from genomic DNA by means of the immunoSEQ Assay, a bias-controlled multiplex PCR. The authors' pipeline ran thus. Within the assay, amplification of reference gene primers was used to estimate how many nucleated cells each sample contained. To quantify the absolute abundance of each unique TCRbeta CDR3 rearrangement, sequence reads were collapsed and filtered. For each sample, productive Simpson clonality was calculated by taking the square root of Simpson's diversity index across productive rearrangements. TCRdb retrieved this table from immuneACCESS and kept in-frame rearrangements only. Not all clones are present; in checked studies, unresolved V genes account for under half, and no reason is known for the remainder. V, J and clone size derive from that table, while D and trimming were established from the DNA sequence. The sample has more than 200,000 clones on record, around four fifths of them singletons. Clones ranked in the top ten supply over 9.5% of the sample.

In Seattle, one collaborating source enrolled patients while the infection was active and tracked those patients longitudinally over the course of disease. Each collaborating institution followed its own protocols to collect whole blood in K2EDTA tubes. For TCRbeta analysis, collaborators shipped samples in one of three forms: frozen whole blood, isolated PBMCs, or DNA extracted from either of those sample types. Sample: peripheral blood. The chain was built from TRBV5-1 and TRBJ2-5, with a weak D call of TRBD1 (6 bases match). This receptor was obtained from a woman aged 80 or over with COVID-19, enrolled during active disease. The CDR3 corresponds to CASSKTPGAQETQYF. The sequenced DNA is TGCGCCAGCAGCAAGACCCCAGGGGCCCAAGAGACCCAGTACTTC.